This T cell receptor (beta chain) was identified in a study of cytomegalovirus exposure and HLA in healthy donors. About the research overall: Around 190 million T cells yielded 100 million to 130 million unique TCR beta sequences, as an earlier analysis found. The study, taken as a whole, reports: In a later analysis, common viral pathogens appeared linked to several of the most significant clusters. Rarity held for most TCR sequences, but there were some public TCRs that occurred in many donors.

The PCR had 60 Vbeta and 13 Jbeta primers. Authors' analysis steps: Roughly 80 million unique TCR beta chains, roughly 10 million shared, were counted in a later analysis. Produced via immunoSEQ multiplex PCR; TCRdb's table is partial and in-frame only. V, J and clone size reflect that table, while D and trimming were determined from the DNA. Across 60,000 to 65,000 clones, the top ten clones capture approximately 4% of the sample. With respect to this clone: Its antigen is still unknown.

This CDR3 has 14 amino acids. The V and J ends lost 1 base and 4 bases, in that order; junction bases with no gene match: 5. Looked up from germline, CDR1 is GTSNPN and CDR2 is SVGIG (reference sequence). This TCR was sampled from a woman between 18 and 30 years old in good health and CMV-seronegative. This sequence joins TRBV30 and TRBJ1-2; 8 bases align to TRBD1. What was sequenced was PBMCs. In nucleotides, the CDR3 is TGTGCCTGGAGTGCCCAGGGGGCTAGCTATGGCTACACCTTC. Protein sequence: CAWSAQGASYGYTF.